This T cell receptor (beta chain) was found in a study of blood T cell repertoires in COVID-19. Data came from immunoSEQ multiplex PCR; TCRdb stores just in-frame clones and leaves some out. The table records about 120,000 clones, over 75% of them present only once. V was cut by 3 bases and J by 0 bases, with 6 bases left in between. CDR1 and CDR2 from the germline V gene are KGHSH and LQKENI. This CDR3 has 14 amino acids. Turning to this clone: This same CDR3 is encoded by further DNA sequences in the sample.

The sequenced sample consisted of peripheral blood. The V gene is TRBV18, the J gene TRBJ1-3; no reliable D call. This sequence was found in a man aged 60 to 69 with acute or convalescent COVID-19. This chain's CDR3 is CASSPGSSGNTIYF. CDR3 coding DNA: TGTGCCAGCTCACCGGGGAGCTCTGGAAACACCATATATTTT.